This entry describes one T cell receptor (beta chain). Its antigen has not been determined. The record has no base qualities; no much larger clone is one base away. The germline V gene provides CDR1 SNHLY and CDR2 FYNNEI. From its cysteine to its phenylalanine, the CDR3 spans 13 amino acids. Only the CDR3 part of the read is kept: 39 bases, read in frame from the first base. Between the V and J ends, shortened by 3 bases and 2 bases respectively, the junction contains 5 bases. Enrolling through a virtual design, the prospective study's participants ranged in age from roughly 18 to 95 years and lived across roughly 23 United States geographic areas. To assign participants to cohorts, the prospective study relied on clinical history that participants themselves reported in a screening survey and a study questionnaire. Exposed participants were defined as having been in contact with someone with a PCR-confirmed or clinician-diagnosed COVID-19 case within 2 weeks of study entry. Mobile phlebotomists in the prospective study collected whole blood, serum and a nasopharyngeal or oropharyngeal swab from every participant. Over a roughly two-month period, participants in the prospective study had the option of providing additional blood draws and questionnaires. Prospective study blood samples were shipped either frozen or at room temperature before DNA extraction.

These data come from a study of blood T cell repertoires in COVID-19 (dated by TCRdb to 2019 to 2021). As for the study more broadly: Collaborator samples came from the United States, Italy and Spain and covered acute and convalescent phases of COVID-19. The material from the prospective study consisted of cDNA or gDNA derived from T cells, B-cell-depleted T cells, or PBMCs. Subjects who had been exposed to COVID-19, were actively infected with it, or had recovered from it provided the deeply sampled blood TCRbeta repertoires that made up the dataset. The repertoires were made available in a free public database intended to serve as a resource for research on the immune response to SARS-CoV-2. The samples were drawn from two sources: the first 160 participants of the ongoing ImmuneRACE study, and 1,200 or so subjects contributed by 6 global collaborators. The sample metadata nearly always contained a de-identified subject ID, COVID-19 status, age in years and sex. Where HLA class I and class II types were available, the types were taken from metadata supplied by the sample provider, not from assay-based typing. Overall study results and their limits: Clinical and demographic metadata were provided uncurated, with the amount varying by source and participant.

TCRbeta CDR3 regions were amplified from genomic DNA by means of the immunoSEQ Assay, a bias-controlled multiplex PCR. The source study handled its data this way. The number of nucleated cells in each sample was estimated from the amplification of reference gene primers within the assay. Sequence reads were collapsed and filtered to measure the absolute abundance of every unique TCRbeta CDR3 rearrangement. For each sample, productive Simpson clonality was calculated as the square root of Simpson's diversity index across productive rearrangements. TCRdb limited this immuneACCESS table to in-frame rearrangements with V and J called. A share of clones is missing; checked studies link under half to unresolved V genes, and the rest is unexplained. V and J calls plus clone size are reproduced from that table; the DNA served to infer D and trimming. In all, the sample holds fewer than 250,000 clones, and about 90% of those were seen once. The ten largest clones capture around 1% of the sample.

Sequenced input: PBMCs or T cells enriched from blood (not recorded which). The sequence was obtained from a man aged 50 or older who had been exposed to COVID-19. This chain joins TRBV2 to TRBJ1-5; the D gene identity is not certain. The CDR3 reads as follows: CASSEQGNQPQHF. The sequence in DNA is TGTGCCAGCAGTGAGCAGGGCAATCAGCCCCAGCATTTT.